The 29 T cell receptor beta chains in this list originate from one sample, sequenced in a study of beta chain features in type 1 diabetes. Isolated RNA was reverse transcribed in full, so expressed TCRB transcripts were sequenced. Only in-frame clones appear in the TCRdb table, and some are missing; sequencing was by immunoSEQ multiplex PCR. The sample records fewer than 650,000 clones, 15% to 19% being singletons. Sequenced sample: naive CD4+ T cells from blood. These TCRs come from a man aged 18 to 35 in good health.

This clone was picked up a small number of times. CDR3: CASSQNDRAGELFF. The CDR3 DNA reads TGCGCCAGCAGCCAGAACGACAGGGCCGGGGAGCTGTTTTTT. The chain employs TRBV4-1 and TRBJ2-2; 7 bases fit TRBD1. V dropped 3 bases and J dropped 6; count of bases not matched to a gene: 4. CDR3 length equals 14 residues. The germline V gene has CDR1 MGHRA and CDR2 YSYEKL.

The CDR3: CAWNRRGAGTGELFF. CDR3 in DNA: TGTGCCTGGAACAGGCGGGGGGCAGGGACCGGGGAGCTGTTTTTT. The chain links TRBV30 to TRBJ2-2, with TRBD2 identical over 8 bases. V trimming: 4 bases; J trimming: 5 bases; junction bases outside the gene matches: 9. CDR1 is GTSNPN and CDR2 is SVGIG in the germline V gene (reference sequence). This CDR3 is 15 amino acids long. Variable domain in full (rest from reference TRBV30 and TRBJ2-2): SQTIHQWPATLVQPVGSPLSLECTVEGTSNPNLYWYRQAAGRGLQLLFYSVGIGQISSEVPQNLSASRPQDRQFILSSKKLLLSDSGFYLCAWNRRGAGTGELFFGEGSRLTVL.

This rearrangement joins TRBV28 to TRBJ2-3; 11 bases fit TRBD2. The CDR3 extends over 20 amino acids. Looked up from germline, CDR1 is MDHEN and CDR2 is SYDVKM. V lost 3 bases to trimming and J lost 5 bases; unmatched junction nucleotides: 19. The CDR3 sequence: CASSFPLLLLAGGPRDTQYF. The CDR3 DNA is TGTGCCAGCAGTTTTCCCCTCCTCCTTCTAGCGGGGGGACCTCGAGATACGCAGTATTTT.

This clone was seen a handful of times. This rearrangement joins TRBV11-3 to TRBJ2-2; a weak D match, TRBD1 (6 bases). From germline, CDR1 is SGHNT and CDR2 YENEEA. V was shortened by 5 bases and J by 0 bases, with 22 bases between the two germline ends. The CDR3 loop spans 19 amino acids. The CDR3 coding sequence is TGTGCCAGCAGCGAGATGTGGCCAGAGGACAGAGCGAACACCGGGGAGCTGTTTTTT. This sequence encodes CASSEMWPEDRANTGELFF.

This clone was picked up a small number of times. CDR3 sequence reads: CASSPLGTGSQETQYF. CDR3 sequence (DNA): TGTGCCAGCTCACCTCTCGGGACAGGGTCACAAGAGACCCAGTACTTC. J is TRBJ2-5 and V is TRBV18; 9 positions agree with TRBD1. This CDR3 region has 16 residues. V trimming: 3 bases; J trimming: 2 bases; junction bases outside the gene matches: 7. CDR1 KGHSH and CDR2 LQKENI come from the germline V gene.

The V call is TRBV14, the J call TRBJ1-2, with D unclear. Trimming left V 1 base short and J 7 bases short, with 16 bases between. This CDR3 has 15 residues. Germline V lookup: CDR1 SGHDN, CDR2 FVKESK. The CDR3, as DNA: TGTGCCAGCAGCCAAGTCACTCAGTACCTATCTGGCTACACCTTC. Translating gives CASSQVTQYLSGYTF.

Worth noting for this clone: The same CDR3 arises from other DNA sequences in this sample as well. This chain uses TRBV7-2 with TRBJ2-2; D possibly uses TRBD1 or TRBD2 (5 bases each). V was pared by 3 bases and J by 6 bases, with 8 bases between. From germline, CDR1 is SGHTA and CDR2 FQGNSA. The CDR3 loop spans 13 amino acids. CDR3 region: CASSLGRAGELFF. The CDR3 region has the DNA TGTGCCAGCAGCTTGGGGCGGGCCGGGGAGCTGTTTTTT.

This clone occurred a few times. V is TRBV28 and J is TRBJ2-1; 11 nucleotides align to TRBD2. Germline assignment: CDR1 MDHEN and CDR2 SYDVKM. Trimming at V came to 1 base and at J to 6 bases, leaving 8 bases not matched to a gene. The CDR3 contains 17 residues. The CDR3 spells CASSLYLSGRASNEQFF. The DNA of the CDR3 is TGTGCCAGCAGTTTATACCTTAGCGGGAGGGCGTCCAATGAGCAGTTCTTC. The full variable domain, in which reference TRBV28 and TRBJ2-1 provide the parts outside the CDR3, is DVKVTQSSRYLVKRTGEKVFLECVQDMDHENMFWYRQDPGLGLRLIYFSYDVKMKEKGDIPEGYSVSREKKERFSLILESASTNQTSMYLCASSLYLSGRASNEQFFGPGTRLTVL.

In this sample, this clone turned up a few times. The V gene is TRBV4-1, the J gene TRBJ1-3, with 9 bases fitting TRBD1. There are 15 residues in the CDR3. CDR1 and CDR2 (germline): MGHRA, YSYEKL. CDR3 region: CATGTGKTSGNTIYF. In DNA form, the CDR3 reads TGCGCTACGGGGACAGGGAAAACATCTGGAAACACCATATATTTT.

This clone was counted only a few times. CDR3 amino acids: CASSVAGRGTQGTDTQYF. For the CDR3, the DNA is TGTGCCAGCAGCGTAGCAGGCAGGGGGACCCAGGGCACAGATACGCAGTATTTT. The chain employs TRBV9 and TRBJ2-3; 7 nucleotides agree with TRBD1. Germline V gene lookup returns CDR1 SGDLS and CDR2 YYNGEE. There are 18 residues in the CDR3. With 0 bases clipped from V and 1 base from J, the junction kept 11 bases outside the gene matches.

The J gene is TRBJ1-1, the V gene TRBV9; D ambiguous. The V gene lost 3 bases and the J gene lost 0 bases, with 9 bases spanning the gap. Germline V lookup: CDR1 SGDLS, CDR2 YYNGEE. This CDR3 region has 14 residues. The CDR3 sequence is CASSGKEMNTEAFF. The CDR3 region has the DNA TGTGCCAGCAGCGGAAAAGAGATGAACACTGAAGCTTTCTTT.

This clone was seen a few times. The genes are TRBV10-3 and TRBJ2-4, with D hard to call. With 1 base removed from V and 0 bases from J, the gap between germline ends came to 7 bases. Germline CDR1 and CDR2: ENHRY and SYGVKD. CDR3 length: 15 amino acids. CDR3: CAISEYSIAKNIQYF. The CDR3 DNA reads TGTGCCATCAGTGAGTACAGTATAGCCAAAAACATTCAGTACTTC.

This clone was found a few times. The rearrangement joins TRBV6-5 to TRBJ2-1; D unclear. Deletions cut 0 bases from V and 5 bases from J, with 8 bases between. Germline V gene lookup returns CDR1 MNHEY and CDR2 SVGAGI. This CDR3 is 14 amino acids long. DNA for the CDR3: TGTGCCAGCAGTTACTCACCGGATAACAATGAGCAGTTCTTC. It specifies CASSYSPDNNEQFF.

The J gene is TRBJ1-1, the V gene TRBV7-3; D gene unclear. CDR1 SGHTA and CDR2 FQGTGA come from the germline V gene. The length of the CDR3 is 13 residues. Trimming removed 3 bases at V and 1 base at J, with 6 bases between. The CDR3 DNA reads TGTGCCAGCAGCTTGACATCGAACACTGAAGCTTTCTTT. It codes for CASSLTSNTEAFF.

About this clone: The identical CDR3 is also encoded by other nucleotide sequences in the sample. This chain connects TRBV27 to TRBJ1-1; no definite D call. The CDR3 is made up of 13 amino acids. Germline CDR1 MNHEY, CDR2 SMNVEV (reference sequence). V shed 2 bases and J shed 0 bases, with 4 bases lying between them. In nucleotides, the CDR3 is TGTGCCAGCAGTTTACGGTTGAACACTGAAGCTTTCTTT. It translates to CASSLRLNTEAFF.

The chain links TRBV7-3 to TRBJ2-2; TRBD2 agrees at 8 bases. This CDR3 comprises 15 residues. The V gene end was trimmed by 5 bases and the J gene end by 5 bases; junction bases not matched to a gene: 7. From germline, CDR1 is SGHTA and CDR2 FQGTGA. The CDR3 DNA is TGTGCCAGCAGCCCGATAGCGGGAAGAACCGGGGAGCTGTTTTTT. Its protein is CASSPIAGRTGELFF.

In nucleotides, the CDR3 is TGTGCCATCAGTGCCGGACTGGCAGGGTCGGCTGGAAACACCATATATTTT. It encodes CAISAGLAGSAGNTIYF. The chain has TRBV10-3 and TRBJ1-3; tentatively, D is TRBD1 (5 bases). V was trimmed by 4 bases and J by 2 bases, leaving 18 bases between them. Per germline, CDR1 ENHRY and CDR2 SYGVKD. The length of the CDR3 is 17 residues.

Only a few counts were recorded for this clone. The gene calls are TRBV25-1 and TRBJ1-2, with D perhaps matching TRBD1 (6 bases). Germline V gene data show CDR1 as MGHDK and CDR2 as SYGVNS. CDR3 size: 17 residues. V lost 6 bases and J lost 6, with 26 bases in between. The CDR3: CASSQLTPLRGKDGYTF. The CDR3 DNA is TGTGCCAGCAGCCAACTAACCCCCCTCAGGGGAAAAGATGGCTACACCTTC.

This clone was detected a few times. Other DNA sequences in the sample encode the same CDR3. The rearrangement uses TRBV5-6 and TRBJ2-1; D remains unclear. CDR1 and CDR2 (germline): SGHDT, YYEEEE. The CDR3 sequence is 12 residues long. Between the trimmed V and J ends, which lost 0 bases and 6 bases, there was a span of 4 bases. The CDR3: CASSLASNEQFF. In DNA, the CDR3 is TGTGCCAGCAGCTTGGCTAGCAATGAGCAGTTCTTC.

This clone was found many times. The rearrangement uses TRBV14 and TRBJ2-1; 8 bases align to TRBD1. Germline values: CDR1 SGHDN, CDR2 FVKESK. With V trimmed by 2 bases and J by 10 bases, 7 bases remained unmatched. The CDR3 runs 14 residues. The CDR3 DNA is TGTGCCAGCAGCCAACAGGGGGCTATAAACGAGCAGTTCTTC. Translated, it gives CASSQQGAINEQFF.

The sample holds a few counts of this clone. This chain uses TRBV28 with TRBJ1-2; D may be TRBD1 (6 bases). Trimming removed 6 bases from V and 8 bases from J, with 16 bases in between. Looked up from germline, CDR1 is MDHEN and CDR2 is SYDVKM. The CDR3 loop spans 13 amino acids. CDR3 coding DNA: TGTGCCAGCAGCCGACAGGTGCCTCTCGGCTACACCTTC. This translates into CASSRQVPLGYTF.

J is TRBJ2-7 and V is TRBV6-5; 8 bases line up with TRBD1. The CDR3 consists of 15 residues. Unmatched junction bases numbered 8, after V lost 6 bases and J lost 1 base. From germline, CDR1 is MNHEY and CDR2 SVGAGI. The CDR3 loop is CASSRRTGKSYEQYF. DNA for the CDR3: TGTGCCAGCAGCCGCCGGACAGGGAAGTCCTACGAGCAGTACTTC.

In this sample, this clone turned up a few times. V gene TRBV7-9 combines with J gene TRBJ2-3; 10 bases map to TRBD1. Germline assignment: CDR1 SEHNR and CDR2 FQNEAQ (reference sequence). V dropped 5 bases and J dropped 4; count of bases not matched to a gene: 9. The CDR3 is 16 residues long. The CDR3 coding sequence is TGTGCCAGCAGCCGTTTTGGACAGGGGGGTGCAGATACGCAGTATTTT. Protein product: CASSRFGQGGADTQYF.

The rearrangement joins TRBV4-3 to TRBJ2-7; 12 positions agree with TRBD2. The V and J ends lost 3 bases and 0 bases, in that order; junction bases with no gene match: 0. The CDR3 is made up of 15 amino acids. Germline lookup yields CDR1 LGHNA and CDR2 YSLEER. The CDR3 nucleotides are TGCGCCAGCAGCCAGACTAGCGGGGGCTCCTACGAGCAGTACTTC. It is translated as CASSQTSGGSYEQYF.

In nucleotides, the CDR3 is TGTGCCAGCAGCTTACTTCTAGCCTACACCTTC. It encodes CASSLLLAYTF. The chain is built from TRBV7-9 and TRBJ1-2; D unresolved. The length of the CDR3 is 11 residues. The V end was cut by 2 bases, the J end by 10 bases, with 8 bases between. CDR1 and CDR2 from the germline V gene are SEHNR and FQNEAQ (reference sequence).

The V gene is TRBV1, the J gene TRBJ2-7; TRBD2 is the table's D call, not checked against the DNA. TRBV1 is a pseudogene. This CDR3 comprises 17 residues. The CDR3 coding sequence is TGCACCAGCAGCCAAGAATCCCAGACTAGCGGGACCTACGAGCAGTACTTC. Amino acids: CTSSQESQTSGTYEQYF.

CDR3: CASSVTGYYGYTF. For the CDR3, the DNA is TGTGCCAGCAGCGTGACAGGCTACTATGGCTACACCTTC. The chain combines TRBV9 with TRBJ1-2; a weak D match, TRBD1 (6 bases). Germline lookup yields CDR1 SGDLS and CDR2 YYNGEE. The CDR3 has 13 amino acids. Trimming stripped 2 bases from V and 3 bases from J, with 8 bases between.

The chain joins TRBV14 to TRBJ1-2; no definite D call. CDR1 SGHDN and CDR2 FVKESK come from the germline V gene. This CDR3 region has 13 residues. Trimming took 0 bases from V and 6 from J, leaving 8 bases between them. The CDR3 nucleotides are TGTGCCAGCAGCCAAGAAGGGAGGGATGGCTACACCTTC. This translates into CASSQEGRDGYTF.

This sequence joins TRBV5-6 and TRBJ2-6; D gene ambiguous. Trimming left V 3 bases short and J 0 bases short, with 4 bases between. The CDR3 sequence is 14 residues long. In germline, CDR1 is SGHDT, CDR2 YYEEEE. In DNA, the CDR3 is TGTGCCAGCAGCTCCAGCTCTGGGGCCAACGTCCTGACTTTC. Translation gives CASSSSSGANVLTF.